A selection of T cell receptor beta chains follows, all from one sample in a study of blood T cells in healthy people across ages. In TCRdb, the 5' RACE reads were re-called with MiXCR into one record per CDR3 protein. The table has around 800,000 distinct CDR3 sequences, around 68% seen once; the top ten hold 25% to 35%. Sequenced: blood. All receptors come from a man under 40 in good health. CDR3s include the opening cysteine and the closing phenylalanine or tryptophan. The D gene is left open where the match is weak. Clone size is stated in some rows and not others, as once, few, many or a class when expanded.

abundance,j_gene,d_gene,v_gene,CDR3aa,CDR3nt
-,TRBJ2-1,TRBD2,TRBV7-2,CASSLASGGLYKEQFF,TGTGCCAGCAGCTTAGCTAGCGGGGGCCTCTACAAGGAGCAGTTCTTC
-,TRBJ2-7,-,TRBV6-5,CASQPEPSYEQYF,TGTGCCAGCCAGCCGGAACCCTCCTACGAGCAGTACTTC
-,TRBJ1-2,TRBD1,TRBV20-1,CSARDSRQGLTGYTF,TGCAGTGCTAGAGATTCCCGACAGGGTTTAACCGGCTACACCTTC
-,TRBJ1-5,-,TRBV19,CASTMGSRGNQPQHF,TGTGCCAGTACCATGGGGTCCAGGGGAAATCAGCCCCAGCATTTT
-,TRBJ2-5,TRBD1,TRBV9,CASSVGRTGVVEQYF,TGTGCCAGCAGCGTAGGGCGGACAGGGGTCGTGGAGCAGTACTTC
-,TRBJ2-1,-,TRBV2,CASARSPGTEQFF,TGTGCCAGCGCTCGGTCTCCGGGGACTGAGCAGTTCTTC
once,TRBJ2-7,-,TRBV20-1,CSARGLGDYEQYF,TGCAGTGCTAGAGGGCTGGGGGACTACGAGCAGTACTTC
-,TRBJ2-5,TRBD1,TRBV7-9,CASSMTGQAKETQYF,TGTGCCAGCAGCATGACCGGACAGGCTAAAGAGACCCAGTACTTC
-,TRBJ1-1,TRBD1,TRBV20-1,CSARGQGETMNTEAFF,TGCAGTGCTAGAGGTCAGGGGGAGACTATGAACACTGAAGCTTTCTTT
-,TRBJ2-6,-,TRBV20-1,CSASTTSSGANVLTF,TGCAGTGCTAGCACAACAAGCTCTGGGGCCAACGTCCTGACTTTC
-,TRBJ2-7,TRBD1,TRBV6-1,CASTSGPGTGAVEQYF,TGTGCCAGCACCAGTGGCCCCGGGACAGGGGCGGTGGAGCAGTACTTC
-,TRBJ1-4,TRBD1,TRBV10-3,CAISESGQGNEKLFF,TGTGCCATCAGTGAGTCGGGACAGGGAAATGAAAAACTGTTTTTT
-,TRBJ2-1,-,TRBV13,CASSFRGTLNEQFF,TGTGCCAGCAGCTTTAGAGGGACTCTCAATGAGCAGTTCTTC
few,TRBJ2-7,TRBD2,TRBV12-3/TRBV12-4,CASSPGGFPYEQYF,TGTGCCAGCAGTCCGGGGGGGTTTCCCTACGAGCAGTACTTC
-,TRBJ2-7,TRBD2,TRBV9,CASGGDEQYF,TGTGCCAGCGGGGGGGACGAGCAGTACTTC
-,TRBJ1-2,-,TRBV20-1,CSVRLSGQSLEYGYTF,TGCAGTGTTAGATTATCTGGGCAGAGTTTAGAGTATGGCTACACCTTC
-,TRBJ2-5,-,TRBV12-3/TRBV12-4,CASTLGHEQYF,TGTGCCAGCACCCTGGGGCATGAGCAGTACTTC